The 24 T cell receptor beta chains in this list originate from one sample, sequenced in a study of cytomegalovirus exposure and HLA in healthy donors. With 60 Vbeta and 13 Jbeta primers, the PCR was carried out. The assay was immunoSEQ multiplex PCR, and TCRdb's table has in-frame clones only and misses some. The sample has 150,000 or so clones; around two thirds are singletons. The sequencing input was PBMCs. The receptors derive from a woman under 30 in good health and CMV-seronegative.

This clone appeared a few times. The V and J genes are TRBV2 and TRBJ1-2; D remains unclear. The germline CDR1 and CDR2 sequences are SNHLY and FYNNEI. The CDR3 runs to 14 residues. Trimming removed 1 base at V and 4 bases at J, with 10 bases between. In DNA, the CDR3 is TGTGCCAGCAGTGAAGGGCAGGAGGGCTATGGCTACACCTTC. Amino acids: CASSEGQEGYGYTF.

V is TRBV13 and J is TRBJ2-1, with 8 bases fitting TRBD2. The CDR3 covers 16 residues. Per the germline V gene, CDR1 is PRHDT and CDR2 is FYEKMQ (reference sequence). Unmatched junction bases numbered 9, after V lost 0 bases and J lost 8 bases. CDR3 sequence (DNA): TGTGCCAGCAGCTTAGGCTATCCGGGAGGGGCCCATGAGCAGTTCTTC. Encoded protein: CASSLGYPGGAHEQFF. Together with reference TRBV13 and TRBJ2-1, the CDR3 gives the full variable domain: AAGVIQSPRHLIKEKRETATLKCYPIPRHDTVYWYQQGPGQDPQFLISFYEKMQSDKGSIPDRFSAQQFSDYHSELNMSSLELGDSALYFCASSLGYPGGAHEQFFGPGTRLTVL.

The chain couples TRBV2 to TRBJ2-3, with 7 positions matching TRBD2. The CDR3 runs 17 residues. V was clipped by 4 bases and J by 0 bases; unmatched bases: 10. Germline CDR1 is SNHLY and CDR2 is FYNNEI. The DNA for the CDR3 is TGTGCCAGCAGTGGATTAGCGGGCATTACTAGCACAGATACGCAGTATTTT. This codes for CASSGLAGITSTDTQYF.

This clone was found a few times. V usage is TRBV6-1 and J usage is TRBJ2-3, with TRBD2 as a possible D gene (6 bases). Germline V gene data show CDR1 as MNHNS and CDR2 as SASEGT. The CDR3 runs to 14 residues. Trimming stripped 6 bases from V and 1 base from J, with 11 bases between. The CDR3 region has the DNA TGTGCCAGCAGCCCAGGGACTGGCACAGATACGCAGTATTTT. Protein product: CASSPGTGTDTQYF.

The rearrangement uses TRBV19 and TRBJ2-1, with 11 positions matching TRBD1. With 7 bases clipped from V and 1 base from J, the junction kept 6 bases outside the gene matches. The V gene's germline CDR1 is LNHDA and CDR2 SQIVND (reference sequence). The CDR3 totals 16 residues. CDR3 sequence reads: CASTRGTGGSYNEQFF. CDR3 nucleotides: TGTGCCAGTACCCGAGGGACAGGGGGGTCCTACAATGAGCAGTTCTTC.

The rearrangement links TRBV9 to TRBJ2-1; 13 nucleotides align to TRBD2. J lost 8 bases, V lost 4 bases, and 15 bases had no gene match. Looked up from germline, CDR1 is SGDLS and CDR2 is YYNGEE. The CDR3 loop spans 18 amino acids. The CDR3 DNA reads as TGTGCCAGCAGCCTACGGACTAGCGGGAGCCCCCTTGCCCATGAGCAGTTCTTC. Residues: CASSLRTSGSPLAHEQFF.

The chain links TRBV27 to TRBJ1-1; possible D gene TRBD1, 5 bases. The ends were cut back, 5 bases at V and 5 bases at J, with 21 bases in the middle. CDR1 MNHEY and CDR2 SMNVEV come from the germline V gene (reference sequence). The length of the CDR3 is 16 residues. CDR3 in DNA: TGTGCCAGCAGTCCCTTGAGGTGGGAAGGGGATACTGAAGCTTTCTTT. Residues: CASSPLRWEGDTEAFF.

This clone was recorded once. The CDR3 nucleotides read TGTGCCAGCAGCTTAGGGGTGGACAATCAGCCCCAGCATTTT. Protein product: CASSLGVDNQPQHF. The chain combines TRBV5-5 with TRBJ1-5, with D perhaps matching TRBD1 (5 bases). V shed 2 bases and J shed 3 bases, with 9 bases lying between them. CDR3 length equals 14 residues. CDR1 SGHKS and CDR2 YYEKEE come from the germline V gene (reference sequence).

The CDR3 sequence is CASSATSGTSGREQGTQYF. CDR3 sequence (DNA): TGTGCCAGCAGCGCGACCTCCGGGACTAGCGGGAGGGAGCAAGGTACGCAGTATTTT. This sequence joins TRBV9 and TRBJ2-3; 16 nucleotides agree with TRBD2. The CDR3 has 19 amino acids. Germline-derived CDR1 and CDR2 are SGDLS and YYNGEE. J lost 8 bases, V lost 3 bases, and 15 bases had no gene match.

V and J are TRBV29-1 and TRBJ2-7; 8 bases line up with TRBD2. Unmatched junction bases numbered 6, after V lost 8 bases and J lost 3 bases. Germline V gene lookup returns CDR1 SQVTM and CDR2 ANQGSEA. The CDR3 length is 12 residues. The CDR3 reads CSPPAGGYEQYV. For the CDR3, the DNA is TGCAGCCCACCGGCGGGAGGCTACGAGCAGTACGTC.

The chain uses TRBV10-1 and TRBJ1-4, with D maybe TRBD1 (5 bases). CDR1 is WNHNN, CDR2 SYGVQD, per germline (reference sequence). Trimming shortened V by 6 bases and J by 3 bases, and 26 bases separated the two germline ends. The length of the CDR3 is 19 residues. DNA for the CDR3: TGCGCCAGCAGCCTACCCCCCCCCGGCTGCAGGGTGGCTAATGAAAAACTGTTTTTT. It specifies CASSLPPPGCRVANEKLFF.

V usage is TRBV28 and J usage is TRBJ1-5; 9 nucleotides align to TRBD1. Trimming took 8 bases from V and 6 from J; bases not matched to a gene: 5. There are 13 residues in the CDR3. Germline V CDR1 and CDR2: MDHEN, SYDVKM. CDR3 residues: CASDTGGGQPQHF. The CDR3 DNA sequence: TGTGCCAGCGACACAGGGGGCGGTCAGCCCCAGCATTTT.

This clone has just a few counts. The rearrangement joins TRBV30 to TRBJ1-1; D gene unclear. There are 11 residues in the CDR3. V was pared by 1 base and J by 10 bases, with 10 bases between. CDR1 GTSNPN and CDR2 SVGIG come from the germline V gene (reference sequence). The CDR3 bases are TGTGCCTGGAGTGCCGGGAGAAGAGCTTTCTTT. Protein: CAWSAGRRAFF.

To note about this clone: The sample has other DNA sequences that encode this CDR3 too. This chain links TRBV5-1 with TRBJ2-5, with 8 bases matching TRBD1. V gave up 2 bases and J gave up 3 bases; unmatched junction bases: 3. The CDR3 totals 14 residues. The germline V gene encodes CDR1 SGHRS and CDR2 YFSETQ. DNA of the CDR3: TGCGCCAGCAGCTTTCAGGGGGCCGAAGAGACCCAGTACTTC. Translation gives CASSFQGAEETQYF.

This clone has only a few counts. This chain links TRBV6-6 with TRBJ1-1; maybe TRBD1 (6 bases). With 6 bases removed from V and 5 bases from J, the gap between germline ends came to 19 bases. Looked up from germline, CDR1 is MNHNY and CDR2 is SVGAGI (reference sequence). The CDR3 runs to 15 residues. CDR3 sequence reads: CASRDWTEEVTEAFF. CDR3 DNA sequence: TGTGCCAGCAGAGATTGGACAGAGGAGGTAACTGAAGCTTTCTTT.

The CDR3 DNA reads as TGCAGCGTTGTGGGGCTGAGGCGGGGAACTGAAGCTTTCTTT. Its protein is CSVVGLRRGTEAFF. This rearrangement joins TRBV29-1 to TRBJ1-1, with TRBD1 as a possible D gene (5 bases). V lost 4 bases, J lost 5 bases, and 17 bases lay in between. The CDR3 totals 14 residues. The germline CDR1 and CDR2 sequences are SQVTM and ANQGSEA. Together with reference TRBV29-1 and TRBJ1-1, the CDR3 gives the full variable domain: SAVISQKPSRDICQRGTSLTIQCQVDSQVTMMFWYRQQPGQSLTLIATANQGSEATYESGFVIDKFPISRPNLTFSTLTVSNMSPEDSSIYLCSVVGLRRGTEAFFGQGTRLTVV.

The V call is TRBV15, the J call TRBJ2-6; TRBD2 might be the D (5 bases). Trimming cost V 7 bases and J 4 bases, with 17 bases left between them. Germline loops: CDR1 LNHNV, CDR2 YYDKDF (reference sequence). The CDR3 is made up of 16 amino acids. The CDR3 nucleotides read TGTGCCACCACCCTAGACGGGGAAGGGGGGGCCAACGTCCTGACTTTC. Its translation is CATTLDGEGGANVLTF.

The V call is TRBV7-2, the J call TRBJ2-3; the D gene is possibly TRBD2 (6 bases). Trimming took 3 bases from V and 6 from J, leaving 13 bases between them. CDR3 size: 14 residues. Germline lookup yields CDR1 SGHTA and CDR2 FQGNSA. The CDR3 sequence is CASSLGLSGDTQYF. CDR3 coding DNA: TGTGCCAGCAGCTTGGGACTCTCAGGGGATACGCAGTATTTT.

Concerning this clone: At one of its ends the junction is not consistent with the germline gene, which may arise from a read error. The chain carries TRBV7-9 and TRBJ1-2; 8 positions agree with TRBD1. Germline V gives CDR1 SEHNR, CDR2 FQNEAQ (reference sequence). This CDR3 is 18 amino acids long. The CDR3 DNA follows: TGTTCCAGCAGCTTAGCCGGGGACAGGCCTTCAGCTAACTATGGCTACACCTTC. Translated: CSSSLAGDRPSANYGYTF.

The V and J genes are TRBV2 and TRBJ1-5; no reliable D call. V shed 1 base and J shed 7 bases, with 14 bases lying between them. Germline CDR1 reads SNHLY; CDR2 reads FYNNEI. This CDR3 is 15 amino acids long. The CDR3 DNA reads TGTGCCAGCAGTGAAGAAGTCAGAATGAACCAGCCCCAGCATTTT. It is translated as CASSEEVRMNQPQHF.

This chain connects TRBV6-5 to TRBJ1-6; 8 positions agree with TRBD1. The germline V gene has CDR1 MNHEY and CDR2 SVGAGI. V shed 6 bases, J shed 9 bases, and the junction held 7 bases outside the gene matches. The CDR3 runs to 14 residues. CDR3 bases: TGTGCCAGCAGGGACAGGGCCGGGAGTTCACCCCTCCACTTT. Its protein product is CASRDRAGSSPLHF.

In regard to this clone: The identical CDR3 is also encoded by other nucleotide sequences in the sample. V gene TRBV5-1 combines with J gene TRBJ2-3, with D perhaps TRBD1 (7 bases). This CDR3 comprises 15 residues. In germline, CDR1 is SGHRS, CDR2 YFSETQ. Between the trimmed V and J ends, which lost 0 bases and 3 bases, there was a span of 11 bases. The CDR3 reads CASSLAGGPTDTQYF. The DNA for the CDR3 is TGCGCCAGCAGCTTGGCAGGGGGGCCAACAGATACGCAGTATTTT.

This clone was found once. The V call is TRBV18, the J call TRBJ2-7; a weak D match, TRBD1 (5 bases). V lost 3 bases to trimming and J lost 2 bases, with 11 bases between them. Germline V gene data show CDR1 as KGHSH and CDR2 as LQKENI. CDR3 length: 14 amino acids. The CDR3 coding sequence is TGTGCCAGCTCACCCTTGGACATTACCTACGAGCAGTACTTC. Translated, it gives CASSPLDITYEQYF.

The J gene is TRBJ2-3, the V gene TRBV7-9; D gene uncertain. There are 13 residues in the CDR3. Trimming left V 1 base short and J 6 bases short, with 8 bases between. CDR1 and CDR2 (germline): SEHNR, FQNEAQ (reference sequence). CDR3 sequence: CASSLGPYDTQYF. The CDR3, as DNA: TGTGCCAGCAGCTTAGGCCCCTATGATACGCAGTATTTT.